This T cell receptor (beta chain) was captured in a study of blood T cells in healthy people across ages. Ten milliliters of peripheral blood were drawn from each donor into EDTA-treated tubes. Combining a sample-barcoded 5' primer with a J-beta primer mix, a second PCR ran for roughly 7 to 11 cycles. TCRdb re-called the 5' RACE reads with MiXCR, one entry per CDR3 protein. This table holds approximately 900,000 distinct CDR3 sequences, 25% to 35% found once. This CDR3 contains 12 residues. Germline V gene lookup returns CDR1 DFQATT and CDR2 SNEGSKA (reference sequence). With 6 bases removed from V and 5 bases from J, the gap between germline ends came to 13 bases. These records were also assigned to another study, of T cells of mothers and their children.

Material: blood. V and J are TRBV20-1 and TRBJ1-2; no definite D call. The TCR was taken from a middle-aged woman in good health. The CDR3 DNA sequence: TGCAGTGCCCAGACGAACCAATATGGCTACACCTTC. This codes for CSAQTNQYGYTF.